The 15 T cell receptor beta chains listed next were all sequenced from one sample in a study of T cells in Graves' hyperthyroidism and ophthalmopathy. The TCR beta CDR3 regions underwent amplification using RNA transcripts as the source. Researchers ran a first-round RT-PCR on the TCR CDR3 using the HTBI primer set. TCRdb analysed the multiplex PCR reads with MiXCR anew, one entry per CDR3 protein. The sample holds approximately 330,000 distinct CDR3 sequences; around 20% are singletons and the top ten take about 50%. Sequenced material: blood. Receptors were obtained from a woman in her 50s with Graves' hyperthyroidism.

The sample holds many counts of this clonotype. V is TRBV12-3 or TRBV12-4 and J is TRBJ2-3; TRBD1 matches at 8 bases. V gave up 6 bases and J gave up 3 bases; unmatched junction bases: 5. This CDR3 region has 14 residues. The CDR3 loop is CASRRQGFTDTQYF. In DNA form, the CDR3 reads TGTGCCAGCAGGAGACAGGGGTTTACAGATACGCAGTATTTT.

The V gene is TRBV2, the J gene TRBJ1-5, with 10 bases fitting TRBD1. With 6 bases clipped from V and 9 bases from J, the junction kept 5 bases outside the gene matches. The germline gives CDR1 SNHLY, CDR2 FYNNEI. There are 13 residues in the CDR3. The CDR3 is CASRPGQGGPQHF. CDR3 DNA: TGTGCCAGCAGACCCGGACAGGGGGGGCCCCAGCATTTT.

The table lists this clonotype with many counts. The chain is built from TRBV12-3 or TRBV12-4 and TRBJ1-2; a possible D gene is TRBD1 (6 bases). Trimming took 6 bases from V and 8 from J, leaving 16 bases between them. The CDR3 runs to 13 residues. The CDR3 sequence: CASSLQGPGGYTF. The CDR3 DNA follows: TGTGCCAGCAGCCTCCAGGGGCCGGGCGGCTACACCTTC.

This clonotype was found a few times. The chain joins TRBV28 to TRBJ2-5; maybe TRBD1 (5 bases). CDR1 is MDHEN, CDR2 SYDVKM, per germline. The CDR3 is 13 amino acids. Trimming left V 6 bases short and J 5 bases short, with 13 bases between. CDR3 protein: CASRGLSFETQYF. In DNA form, the CDR3 reads TGTGCCAGCAGGGGGCTGTCGTTCGAGACCCAGTACTTC.

This clonotype was counted only a few times. The chain links TRBV5-1 to TRBJ1-2; D remains ambiguous. The CDR3 spans 9 residues. Per the germline V gene, CDR1 is SGHRS and CDR2 is YFSETQ. Deletions cut 8 bases from V and 1 base from J, with 0 bases between. The DNA for the CDR3 is TGCGCCAGTAACTATGGCTACACCTTC. It translates to CASNYGYTF.

The V gene is TRBV6-5, the J gene TRBJ2-1; 7 bases match TRBD1. The CDR3 consists of 15 residues. Per germline, CDR1 MNHEY and CDR2 SVGAGI. V was pared by 4 bases and J by 3 bases, with 6 bases of the junction left unmatched. The CDR3 sequence: CASSSGQFFYNEQFF. CDR3 nucleotides: TGTGCCAGCAGTTCGGGACAGTTTTTCTACAATGAGCAGTTCTTC.

Ten or more counts support this clonotype. The chain carries TRBV2 and TRBJ1-2, with no clear D. This CDR3 comprises 13 residues. V was cut by 2 bases and J by 4 bases, with 8 bases left in between. CDR1 and CDR2 from the germline V gene are SNHLY and FYNNEI. As DNA, the CDR3 is TGTGCCAGCAGTGAAACCGGATCCTATGGCTACACCTTC. It is translated as CASSETGSYGYTF.

This clonotype was seen a handful of times. This chain uses TRBV6-1 with TRBJ2-5; TRBD1 might be the D (7 bases). Looked up from germline, CDR1 is MNHNS and CDR2 is SASEGT. Trimming cost V 8 bases and J 5 bases, with 12 bases left between them. The CDR3 contains 12 residues. The CDR3 coding sequence is TGTGCCAGCGGGGCAGGGGGGGAGACCCAGTACTTC. It encodes CASGAGGETQYF.

Many counts were recorded for this clonotype. The gene calls are TRBV11-2 and TRBJ1-2, with 7 nucleotides matching TRBD1. Germline V gene lookup returns CDR1 SGHAT and CDR2 FQNNGV. The junction had 10 bases not matched to a gene; V was cut back by 5 bases and J by 4 bases. The CDR3 spans 15 residues. CDR3 coding DNA: TGTGCCAGCAGCCACCGACAGGGAACGGGCTATGGCTACACCTTC. Encoded protein: CASSHRQGTGYGYTF.

This clonotype appeared many times. V gene TRBV30 combines with J gene TRBJ1-3, with D perhaps matching TRBD1 (5 bases). CDR1 and CDR2 from the germline V gene are GTSNPN and SVGIG (reference sequence). This CDR3 has 14 residues. V was shortened by 2 bases and J by 0 bases, with 8 bases between the two germline ends. The CDR3 reads CAWSQGLSGNTIYF. The CDR3 DNA reads as TGTGCCTGGAGTCAGGGCCTCTCTGGAAACACCATATATTTT. Supplemented by reference TRBV30 and TRBJ1-3, the full variable domain reads SQTIHQWPATLVQPVGSPLSLECTVEGTSNPNLYWYRQAAGRGLQLLFYSVGIGQISSEVPQNLSASRPQDRQFILSSKKLLLSDSGFYLCAWSQGLSGNTIYFGEGSWLTVV.

Of note for this clonotype: Just one base apart from a much larger clone, this may be a read error. The chain has TRBV18 and TRBJ1-5; 9 nucleotides align to TRBD1. Germline CDR1 reads KGHSH; CDR2 reads LQKENI. This CDR3 region has 14 residues. The CDR3 region is CASSAGQGNQPQRF. CDR3 coding DNA: TGTGCCAGCTCAGCGGGACAGGGAAATCAGCCCCAGCGTTTT.

Ten or more counts support this clonotype. The rearrangement uses TRBV29-1 and TRBJ1-2; unclear D gene. Trimming pared 6 bases from V and 1 base from J, leaving 15 bases between. Per germline, CDR1 SQVTM and CDR2 ANQGSEA. The length of the CDR3 is 14 residues. CDR3 residues: CSVRGTINNYGYTF. In DNA form, the CDR3 reads TGCAGCGTCCGCGGTACAATAAATAACTATGGCTACACCTTC.

The V and J genes are TRBV18 and TRBJ1-1; a possible D gene is TRBD1 (5 bases). This CDR3 contains 17 residues. Trimming removed 3 bases from V and 0 bases from J, with 17 bases in between. Germline loops: CDR1 KGHSH, CDR2 LQKENI. CDR3 loop: CASSPWGGTTMNTEAFF. The DNA of the CDR3 is TGTGCCAGCTCACCGTGGGGGGGGACGACGATGAACACTGAAGCTTTCTTT.

The table lists this clonotype with many counts. The chain couples TRBV28 to TRBJ1-3; D uncertain. The CDR3 is 15 residues long. Germline V gene data show CDR1 as MDHEN and CDR2 as SYDVKM. V was pared by 7 bases and J by 0 bases, with 13 bases between. The CDR3 loop reads CASNLGSNSGNTIYF. CDR3 nucleotides: TGTGCCAGCAATCTGGGATCAAACTCTGGAAACACCATATATTTT.

The V gene is TRBV12-3 or TRBV12-4, the J gene TRBJ2-7; possibly TRBD1 for D (5 bases). Trimming removed 3 bases at V and 3 bases at J, with 12 bases between. This CDR3 has 14 amino acids. In DNA form, the CDR3 reads TGTGCCAGCAGTTTCCGACAGAGGAGCTACGAGCAGTACTTC. Translation gives CASSFRQRSYEQYF.